This T cell receptor (beta chain) stems from a study of CD8 T cells in Susac syndrome. CDR1 is MDHEN, CDR2 SYDVKM, per germline. This CDR3 comprises 12 residues. V was clipped by 2 bases and J by 5 bases, with 7 bases between them. Isolation of CD8+ and CD4+ T cells was performed negatively, whereas enrichment of TEMRA cells was done by FACS. RNA, at roughly 0.45 to 1 ug, was reverse transcribed with random hexamers. The amplification used immunoSEQ multiplex PCR on TCR beta CDR3; it spanned 54 Vbeta and 13 Jbeta. One entry per CDR3 protein results from TCRdb running MiXCR on the immunoSEQ multiplex PCR reads. The sample has about 140,000 distinct CDR3 sequences, approximately 95% seen once; the top ten hold over 0.075%.

The sequenced sample consisted of CD4+ T cells from PBMCs. The V gene is TRBV28, the J gene TRBJ2-7; no definite D call. The clonotype originates from a human donor with Susac syndrome. CDR3 residues: CASSLPPHEQYF. The CDR3 DNA follows: TGTGCCAGCAGTTTACCCCCCCACGAGCAGTACTTC.